The 15 T cell receptor beta chains below were found in one sample sequenced in a study of T cells in localized non-small cell lung cancer. Repertoires were generated with immunoSEQ multiplex PCR, while TCRdb's copy carries only in-frame clones and drops some. The table records 60,000 to 65,000 clones, roughly 88% of them present only once. The sequencing here drew on peripheral blood, taken before any cancer treatment. Source of these receptors: a woman aged 40-70 years with stage I lung adenocarcinoma.

Concerning this clone: The junction departs from germline at one end; a sequencing error may be responsible. The CDR3 reads CASSPNTGELFF. CDR3 DNA sequence: TGTGCCAGCTCACCGAATACCGGGGAGCTGTTTTTT. This chain links TRBV18 with TRBJ2-2; no definite D call. In germline, CDR1 is KGHSH, CDR2 LQKENI. The CDR3 is 12 amino acids. The entire variable domain, with the rest obtained from reference TRBV18 and TRBJ2-2, is as follows: NAGVMQNPRHLVRRRGQEARLRCSPMKGHSHVYWYRQLPEEGLKFMVYLQKENIIDESGMPKERFSAEFPKEGPSILRIQQVVRGDSAAYFCASSPNTGELFFGEGSRLTVL.

This chain connects TRBV18 to TRBJ1-5; D gene unclear. Germline V gives CDR1 KGHSH, CDR2 LQKENI. The V gene lost 1 base and the J gene lost 5 bases, with 9 bases spanning the gap. This CDR3 spans 14 amino acids. The CDR3 loop is CASSPRTDDQPQHF. CDR3 bases: TGTGCCAGCTCACCACGGACGGATGATCAGCCCCAGCATTTT. Combining the CDR3 with reference TRBV18 and TRBJ1-5 gives the whole variable domain NAGVMQNPRHLVRRRGQEARLRCSPMKGHSHVYWYRQLPEEGLKFMVYLQKENIIDESGMPKERFSAEFPKEGPSILRIQQVVRGDSAAYFCASSPRTDDQPQHFGDGTRLSIL.

The chain uses TRBV29-1 and TRBJ1-2, with a weak D call TRBD1 (6 bases). Trimming cost V 4 bases and J 4 bases, with 10 bases left between them. Germline CDR1 SQVTM, CDR2 ANQGSEA. The length of the CDR3 is 12 residues. The CDR3, as DNA: TGCAGCGTTGCGGACAGCCCCTATGGCTACACCTTC. This translates into CSVADSPYGYTF.

This clone was counted once. This chain links TRBV18 with TRBJ2-2; a weak D match, TRBD1 (6 bases). Germline values: CDR1 KGHSH, CDR2 LQKENI. Trimming pared 3 bases from V and 7 bases from J, leaving 24 bases between. CDR3 length: 18 amino acids. The CDR3 spells CASSPIRLDSVGSGELFF. The CDR3 region has the DNA TGTGCCAGCTCACCCATCAGATTGGACAGCGTTGGGAGCGGGGAGCTGTTTTTT.

The chain combines TRBV28 with TRBJ2-1; perhaps TRBD2 as D (6 bases). The germline V gene encodes CDR1 MDHEN and CDR2 SYDVKM. V was clipped by 3 bases and J by 7 bases, with 16 bases between them. This CDR3 has 15 amino acids. This CDR3 reads CASSFSSGGTNEQFF. The CDR3 DNA sequence: TGTGCCAGCAGTTTCTCCAGCGGAGGGACTAATGAGCAGTTCTTC. Full variable domain (remainder filled in from reference TRBV28 and TRBJ2-1): DVKVTQSSRYLVKRTGEKVFLECVQDMDHENMFWYRQDPGLGLRLIYFSYDVKMKEKGDIPEGYSVSREKKERFSLILESASTNQTSMYLCASSFSSGGTNEQFFGPGTRLTVL.

This sequence joins TRBV7-8 and TRBJ1-3; the D gene is possibly TRBD1 (6 bases). This CDR3 is built from 14 residues. V shed 5 bases and J shed 2 bases, with 10 bases lying between them. Germline V CDR1 and CDR2: SGHVS, FQNEAQ. The CDR3 region has the DNA TGTGCCAGCAGCCAGGGGTCTCCTGGAAACACCATATATTTT. Translated, it gives CASSQGSPGNTIYF.

V and J are TRBV5-1 and TRBJ1-1; a weak D match, TRBD1 (5 bases). Trimming cost V 10 bases and J 2 bases, with 15 bases left between them. Germline V CDR1 and CDR2: SGHRS, YFSETQ. The CDR3 is 13 amino acids. The CDR3 protein is CACRPGINTEAFF. The CDR3 DNA reads as TGCGCCTGCCGCCCAGGGATAAACACTGAAGCTTTCTTT.

V usage is TRBV9 and J usage is TRBJ2-7; D ambiguous. Germline values: CDR1 SGDLS, CDR2 YYNGEE. Trimming removed 4 bases at V and 5 bases at J, with 16 bases between. The CDR3 spans 14 residues. The CDR3 DNA reads TGTGCCAGCAGCTCAAGACCCGTTCTGGACGAGCAGTACTTC. Amino acid sequence: CASSSRPVLDEQYF.

As to this clone: Other DNA sequences of this sample code for an identical CDR3. The chain is built from TRBV4-3 and TRBJ2-3; D uncertain. The CDR3 totals 16 residues. In germline, CDR1 is LGHNA, CDR2 YSLEER. Trimming pared 1 base from V and 4 bases from J, leaving 15 bases between. The CDR3 sequence is CASSQGKTGPPDTQYF. The CDR3 DNA reads TGCGCCAGCAGCCAAGGAAAGACGGGTCCCCCAGATACGCAGTATTTT.

The rearrangement joins TRBV9 to TRBJ2-7; 10 nucleotides agree with TRBD1. The germline CDR1 and CDR2 sequences are SGDLS and YYNGEE. V lost 4 bases to trimming and J lost 5 bases; unmatched junction nucleotides: 9. There are 15 residues in the CDR3. The chain's CDR3 is CASSPFGTGEHEQYF. The CDR3 bases are TGTGCCAGCAGCCCCTTTGGGACAGGGGAGCACGAGCAGTACTTC.

The genes are TRBV7-9 and TRBJ1-4; no definite D call. V lost 4 bases and J lost 0, with 9 bases in between. Germline CDR1 SEHNR, CDR2 FQNEAQ (reference sequence). This CDR3 region has 15 residues. The CDR3 DNA reads TGTGCCAGCAGCTCCGCAGGTACAACTAATGAAAAACTGTTTTTT. This gives the protein CASSSAGTTNEKLFF.

The V call is TRBV27, the J call TRBJ1-2; D remains unclear. CDR1 and CDR2 (germline): MNHEY, SMNVEV (reference sequence). The CDR3 totals 17 residues. V lost 0 bases and J lost 0, with 14 bases in between. The CDR3 DNA reads as TGTGCCAGCAGTTTATCTTCCTCGGACGGAGCTAACTATGGCTACACCTTC. It codes for CASSLSSSDGANYGYTF.

CDR3 protein: CASSAPGRTEDKLFF. For the CDR3, the DNA is TGTGCCAGCAGCGCACCCGGGAGGACGGAAGACAAACTGTTTTTT. The chain links TRBV7-9 to TRBJ1-4; the D is unclear. This CDR3 comprises 15 residues. Germline V lookup: CDR1 SEHNR, CDR2 FQNEAQ (reference sequence). Deletions cut 5 bases from V and 11 bases from J, with 21 bases between.

In this sample, this clone turned up a few times. The V and J genes are TRBV28 and TRBJ2-1; 10 bases map to TRBD2. The trim removed 5 bases at V and 5 bases at J, leaving 6 bases unmatched. This CDR3 region has 15 residues. Germline V gene sequence: CDR1 MDHEN, CDR2 SYDVKM. The CDR3 DNA follows: TGTGCCAGCAGTCCCCTAGCGGGAGTGGACAATGAGCAGTTCTTC. Protein product: CASSPLAGVDNEQFF.

This rearrangement joins TRBV7-6 to TRBJ1-1; TRBD1 aligns across 7 bases. Germline values: CDR1 SGHVS, CDR2 FNYEAQ. This CDR3 spans 14 amino acids. The trim removed 6 bases at V and 0 bases at J, leaving 4 bases unmatched. CDR3 nucleotides: TGTGCCAGCAGTGACCAGGGGGTGAACACTGAAGCTTTCTTT. Its translation: CASSDQGVNTEAFF.